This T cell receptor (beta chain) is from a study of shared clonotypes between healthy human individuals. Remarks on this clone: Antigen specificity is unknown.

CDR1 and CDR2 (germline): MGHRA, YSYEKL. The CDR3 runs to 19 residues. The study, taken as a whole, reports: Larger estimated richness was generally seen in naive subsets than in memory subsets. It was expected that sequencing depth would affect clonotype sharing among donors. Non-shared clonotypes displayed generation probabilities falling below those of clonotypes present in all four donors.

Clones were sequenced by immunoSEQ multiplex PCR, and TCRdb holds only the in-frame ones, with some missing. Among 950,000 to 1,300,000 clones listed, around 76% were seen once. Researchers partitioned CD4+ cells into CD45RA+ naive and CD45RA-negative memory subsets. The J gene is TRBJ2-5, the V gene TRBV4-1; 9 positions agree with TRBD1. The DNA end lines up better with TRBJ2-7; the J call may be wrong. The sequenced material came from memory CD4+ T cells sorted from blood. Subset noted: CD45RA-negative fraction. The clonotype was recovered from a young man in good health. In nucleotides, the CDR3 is TGCGCCAGCAGCCAAGGTCTTTTTGGGCTGGGACAGGGTCGATACGAGCAGTACTTC. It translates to CASSQGLFGLGQGRYEQYF.